This T cell receptor beta chain was observed in a study of T cell repertoires in cytomegalovirus infection. About the research overall: Public TCR beta signatures provided an indication of both CMV infection and a matching HLA type. Regarding the study as a whole: What dominated the ex vivo response were HLA-C-restricted CMV-specific TCR beta clonotypes. Identification of carriers of CMV plus the relevant HLA was performed using cumulative public TCR beta family frequency.

TCRdb independently ran MiXCR on the reads; one entry per CDR3 protein. The table has 200,000 to 300,000 distinct CDR3 sequences, less than 9.5% seen once. This clonotype was seen many times. Its antigen is still unknown. Sequencing input: PBMCs. This TCR was sampled from a human donor in good health (CMV status not recorded). Some clones in this sample may be carry-over from other donors' samples.

CDR3 region: CASGRDRGYEQYF. Here the CDR3 DNA reads TGTGCCAGCGGCCGGGACAGGGGATACGAGCAGTACTTC. The rearrangement joins TRBV7-8 to TRBJ2-7; TRBD1 agrees at 10 bases. The CDR3 runs to 13 residues. Germline-derived CDR1 and CDR2 are SGHVS and FQNEAQ. V lost 8 bases to trimming and J lost 4 bases; unmatched junction nucleotides: 5.